This is a list of T cell receptor beta chains from one sample in a study of T-cell memory formation after mild COVID-19. MiXCR, applied by TCRdb to the 5' RACE reads, yields one record per CDR3 protein. The profile shows about 110,000 distinct CDR3 sequences, 18% of them singletons. The sample comprised PBMCs or a T cell subset sorted from them (not recorded which). The receptors were gathered from a young man who had mild COVID-19 (a few samples of this study predate the infection). Cell type and time point are not known. The CDR3 runs from the conserved cysteine through the conserved F or W. D genes are given only for firm matches. Part of the rows lack a size; the others show once, few, many or a class for expanded clones.

clone size,V gene,J gene,D gene,CDR3 protein,CDR3 DNA
-,TRBV9,TRBJ2-1,TRBD2,CASSEGLAEQFF,TGTGCCAGCAGCGAGGGACTAGCGGAGCAGTTCTTC
-,TRBV28,TRBJ1-2,TRBD1,CASSNPSGTGFYGYTF,TGTGCCAGCAGCAACCCCTCCGGGACAGGGTTTTATGGCTACACCTTC
-,TRBV11-3,TRBJ2-2,-,CASSLDINTGELFF,TGTGCCAGCAGCTTGGACATCAACACCGGGGAGCTGTTTTTT
-,TRBV28,TRBJ2-2,-,CASSSPLGYTGELFF,TGTGCCAGCAGTTCCCCCCTGGGGTACACCGGGGAGCTGTTTTTT
few,TRBV5-1,TRBJ2-1,TRBD1,CASRRKNGTGGRYEQFF,TGCGCCAGCAGAAGGAAAAACGGGACAGGGGGCCGGTATGAGCAGTTCTTC
-,TRBV27,TRBJ1-2,TRBD1,CASGRDRNYGYTF,TGTGCCAGCGGACGGGACAGAAACTATGGCTACACCTTC
many,TRBV5-1,TRBJ1-5,-,CASSFSGTQPQHF,TGCGCCAGCAGCTTCTCAGGAACTCAGCCCCAGCATTTT
many,TRBV12-3/TRBV12-4,TRBJ2-5,TRBD1,CASSRQGRQETQYF,TGTGCCAGCAGTAGACAGGGGCGTCAAGAGACCCAGTACTTC
few,TRBV6-1,TRBJ2-1,-,CASVGGSAGPYNEQFF,TGTGCCAGCGTGGGGGGTAGCGCGGGACCCTACAATGAGCAGTTCTTC
few,TRBV5-6,TRBJ2-5,-,CASSFGILQETQYF,TGTGCCAGCAGCTTTGGAATCCTCCAAGAGACCCAGTACTTC
-,TRBV3-1,TRBJ2-5,-,CASTSRHQETQYF,TGTGCCAGCACCTCTAGGCACCAAGAGACCCAGTACTTC
few,TRBV4-3,TRBJ2-5,TRBD2,CASSQEVFGTSGEETQYF,TGCGCCAGCAGCCAAGAAGTCTTCGGGACTAGCGGGGAAGAGACCCAGTACTTC
many,TRBV7-3,TRBJ2-1,TRBD2,CASSFSGDYNEQFF,TGTGCCAGCAGCTTTAGCGGGGACTACAATGAGCAGTTCTTC
few,TRBV5-1,TRBJ2-2,TRBD2,CASSRKRRGENTGELFF,TGCGCCAGCAGCCGCAAACGGCGGGGGGAAAACACCGGGGAGCTGTTTTTT
-,TRBV5-1,TRBJ1-2,-,CASRRDMQGGYTF,TGCGCCAGCAGACGGGACATGCAAGGAGGCTACACCTTC
many,TRBV5-1,TRBJ2-6,-,CASSWAAAGANVLTF,TGCGCCAGCAGCTGGGCCGCAGCTGGGGCCAACGTCCTGACTTTC
-,TRBV24-1,TRBJ2-7,TRBD1,CATSVSRGLYEQYF,TGTGCCACCAGTGTGTCCAGGGGGCTGTACGAGCAGTACTTC
many,TRBV4-1,TRBJ2-7,TRBD1,CASSRTGGEQYF,TGCGCCAGCAGCCGAACAGGGGGTGAGCAGTACTTC
few,TRBV2,TRBJ1-2,TRBD1,CASRGQTNYGYTF,TGTGCCAGCAGGGGACAGACTAACTATGGCTACACCTTC